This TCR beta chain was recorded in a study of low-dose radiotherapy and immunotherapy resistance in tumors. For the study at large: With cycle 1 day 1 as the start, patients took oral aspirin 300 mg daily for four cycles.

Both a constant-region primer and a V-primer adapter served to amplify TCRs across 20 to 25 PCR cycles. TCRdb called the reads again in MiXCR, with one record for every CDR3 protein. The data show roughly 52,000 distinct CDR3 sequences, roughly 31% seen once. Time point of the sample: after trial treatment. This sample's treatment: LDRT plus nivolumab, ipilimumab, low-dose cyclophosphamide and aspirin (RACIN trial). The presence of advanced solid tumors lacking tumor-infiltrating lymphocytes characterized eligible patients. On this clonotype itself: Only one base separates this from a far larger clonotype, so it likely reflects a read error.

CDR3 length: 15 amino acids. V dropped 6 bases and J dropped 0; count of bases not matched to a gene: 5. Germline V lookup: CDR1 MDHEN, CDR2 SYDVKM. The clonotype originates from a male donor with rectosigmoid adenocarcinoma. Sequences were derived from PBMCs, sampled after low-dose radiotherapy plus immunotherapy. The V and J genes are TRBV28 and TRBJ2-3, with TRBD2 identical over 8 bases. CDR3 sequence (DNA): TGTGCCAGCAGGCCCGCGGGGGGTAGCACAGATACGCAGTATTTT. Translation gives CASRPAGGSTDTQYF.